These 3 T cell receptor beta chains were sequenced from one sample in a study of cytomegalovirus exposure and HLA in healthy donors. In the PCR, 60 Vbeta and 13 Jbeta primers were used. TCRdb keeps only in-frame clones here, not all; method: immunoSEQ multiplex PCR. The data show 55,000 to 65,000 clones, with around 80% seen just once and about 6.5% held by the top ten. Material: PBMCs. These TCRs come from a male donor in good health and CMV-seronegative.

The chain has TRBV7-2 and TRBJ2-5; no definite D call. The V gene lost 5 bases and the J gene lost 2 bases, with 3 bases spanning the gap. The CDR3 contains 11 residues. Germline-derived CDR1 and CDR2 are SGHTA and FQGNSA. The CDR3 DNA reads TGTGCCAGCAGCCAACAAGAGACCCAGTACTTC. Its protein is CASSQQETQYF.

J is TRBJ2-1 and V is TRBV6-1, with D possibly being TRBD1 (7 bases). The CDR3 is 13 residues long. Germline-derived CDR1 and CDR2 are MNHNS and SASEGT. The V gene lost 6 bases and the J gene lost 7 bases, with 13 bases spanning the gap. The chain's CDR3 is CASSLTGRNEQFF. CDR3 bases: TGTGCCAGCAGCTTGACAGGGAGGAATGAGCAGTTCTTC.

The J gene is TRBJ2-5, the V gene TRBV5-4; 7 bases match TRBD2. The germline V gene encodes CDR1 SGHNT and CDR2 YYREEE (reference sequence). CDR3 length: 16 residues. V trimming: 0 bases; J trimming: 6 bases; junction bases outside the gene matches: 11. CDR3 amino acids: CASSLEGGEGRKTQYF. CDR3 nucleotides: TGTGCCAGCAGCTTGGAGGGAGGGGAGGGTAGAAAGACCCAGTACTTC.